A selection of T cell receptor beta chains follows, all from one sample in a study of beta chain features in type 1 diabetes. Sequencing was performed with immunoSEQ multiplex PCR; in TCRdb, only in-frame clones are kept and a portion is missing. The sample yields 300,000 to 400,000 clones, roughly 13% seen once. What was sequenced was naive CD4+ T cells from blood. The receptors originated from a woman younger than 35 with type 1 diabetes. The CDR3 runs from the conserved cysteine through the conserved F or W. D genes are given only for firm matches. Expanded clones are given a class, and other clones once, few, many or no size at all.

D gene: TRBD2; J gene: TRBJ2-1; clone size: -; V gene: TRBV7-2; CDR3 protein: CASSLFGLAGGNEQFF; CDR3 DNA: TGTGCCAGCAGCTTATTTGGACTAGCGGGAGGCAATGAGCAGTTCTTC
D gene: -; J gene: TRBJ2-1; clone size: few; V gene: TRBV7-2; CDR3 protein: CASRAPTYNEQFF; CDR3 DNA: TGTGCCAGCAGAGCCCCTACCTACAATGAGCAGTTCTTC
D gene: -; J gene: TRBJ1-5; clone size: -; V gene: TRBV7-2; CDR3 protein: CASSSWTVSLDQPQHF; CDR3 DNA: TGTGCCAGCAGCTCCTGGACAGTAAGTCTTGATCAGCCCCAGCATTTT
D gene: -; J gene: TRBJ1-2; clone size: once; V gene: TRBV2; CDR3 protein: CASSEGEYGYTF; CDR3 DNA: TGTGCCAGCAGTGAAGGGGAGTATGGCTACACCTTC
D gene: -; J gene: TRBJ1-2; clone size: -; V gene: TRBV9; CDR3 protein: CASSVESGSYGYTF; CDR3 DNA: TGTGCCAGCAGCGTAGAGTCGGGGTCTTATGGCTACACCTTC
D gene: -; J gene: TRBJ2-7; clone size: -; V gene: TRBV18; CDR3 protein: CASSQGSGLSSYEQYF; CDR3 DNA: TGTGCCAGCTCCCAAGGATCTGGACTATCCTCCTACGAGCAGTACTTC
D gene: -; J gene: TRBJ2-6; clone size: few; V gene: TRBV30; CDR3 protein: CAWSRFGRVSASGANVLTF; CDR3 DNA: TGTGCCTGGAGTCGCTTCGGCAGGGTCAGCGCGTCTGGGGCCAACGTCCTGACTTTC
D gene: -; J gene: TRBJ1-1; clone size: -; V gene: TRBV5-1; CDR3 protein: CASSLANLVGGRGNPEAFF; CDR3 DNA: TGCGCCAGCAGCTTGGCCAACCTTGTGGGGGGGCGGGGGAATCCTGAAGCTTTCTTT
D gene: TRBD2; J gene: TRBJ2-3; clone size: -; V gene: TRBV30; CDR3 protein: CAWSSYGGGRTDTQYF; CDR3 DNA: TGTGCCTGGAGTTCCTACGGGGGCGGGAGGACAGATACGCAGTATTTT
D gene: -; J gene: TRBJ1-5; clone size: -; V gene: TRBV12-5; CDR3 protein: CASGPIGVGNQPQHF; CDR3 DNA: TGTGCTAGTGGTCCTATCGGGGTTGGCAATCAGCCCCAGCATTTT
D gene: TRBD2; J gene: TRBJ2-3; clone size: few; V gene: TRBV7-9; CDR3 protein: CASSLSGGGQKDTQYF; CDR3 DNA: TGTGCCAGCAGCTTATCCGGGGGAGGGCAAAAAGATACGCAGTATTTT
D gene: -; J gene: TRBJ1-3; clone size: -; V gene: TRBV7-2; CDR3 protein: CASSLRPLDSISGNTIYF; CDR3 DNA: TGTGCCAGCAGCTTACGACCCTTGGACAGTATCTCTGGAAACACCATATATTTT
D gene: TRBD2; J gene: TRBJ2-1; clone size: -; V gene: TRBV4-1; CDR3 protein: CASSQESGRVNEQFF; CDR3 DNA: TGCGCCAGCAGCCAAGAGTCAGGGAGGGTAAATGAGCAGTTCTTC
D gene: TRBD1; J gene: TRBJ1-2; clone size: few; V gene: TRBV5-6; CDR3 protein: CASSGTAGYGYTF; CDR3 DNA: TGTGCCAGCAGCGGGACAGCTGGCTATGGCTACACCTTC
D gene: TRBD1; J gene: TRBJ2-1; clone size: few; V gene: TRBV18; CDR3 protein: CASSPETGYNEQFF; CDR3 DNA: TGTGCCAGCTCACCAGAGACAGGGTACAATGAGCAGTTCTTC
D gene: TRBD1; J gene: TRBJ1-1; clone size: few; V gene: TRBV2; CDR3 protein: CASSETQGGTAFF; CDR3 DNA: TGTGCCAGCAGTGAGACACAGGGGGGAACGGCTTTCTTT
D gene: -; J gene: TRBJ2-1; clone size: -; V gene: TRBV7-2; CDR3 protein: CASSLDYPEQFF; CDR3 DNA: TGTGCCAGCAGCTTAGACTATCCTGAGCAGTTCTTC
D gene: -; J gene: TRBJ2-2; clone size: -; V gene: TRBV29-1; CDR3 protein: CSVETGIGTGELFF; CDR3 DNA: TGCAGCGTTGAAACAGGGATTGGGACCGGGGAGCTGTTTTTT
D gene: TRBD2; J gene: TRBJ2-1; clone size: -; V gene: TRBV2; CDR3 protein: CASSRWGGINEQFF; CDR3 DNA: TGTGCCAGCAGCCGCTGGGGGGGGATTAATGAGCAGTTCTTC
D gene: -; J gene: TRBJ2-5; clone size: few; V gene: TRBV28; CDR3 protein: CASSLAGTQETQYF; CDR3 DNA: TGTGCCAGCAGTTTAGCGGGAACCCAAGAGACCCAGTACTTC
D gene: -; J gene: TRBJ1-2; clone size: -; V gene: TRBV2; CDR3 protein: CASKINYGYTF; CDR3 DNA: TGTGCCAGCAAAATAAACTATGGCTACACCTTC
D gene: -; J gene: TRBJ2-3; clone size: few; V gene: TRBV11-2; CDR3 protein: CASRIGADSLQYF; CDR3 DNA: TGTGCCAGCAGAATTGGGGCGGACAGTTTGCAGTATTTT
D gene: -; J gene: TRBJ1-2; clone size: -; V gene: TRBV5-4; CDR3 protein: CASSLAGSGRGAGYTF; CDR3 DNA: TGTGCCAGCAGCTTGGCCGGGTCAGGGAGGGGTGCTGGCTACACCTTC
D gene: TRBD2; J gene: TRBJ2-1; clone size: -; V gene: TRBV5-1; CDR3 protein: CASSLAGGGSYNEQFF; CDR3 DNA: TGCGCCAGCAGCTTGGCCGGGGGAGGGTCATACAATGAGCAGTTCTTC
D gene: -; J gene: TRBJ1-5; clone size: -; V gene: TRBV7-9; CDR3 protein: CASSSGREFSQHF; CDR3 DNA: TGTGCCAGCAGCTCTGGGCGGGAATTTTCCCAGCATTTT
D gene: TRBD1; J gene: TRBJ1-5; clone size: few; V gene: TRBV25-1; CDR3 protein: CASSGQGVGQPQHF; CDR3 DNA: TGTGCCAGCAGTGGACAGGGGGTAGGTCAGCCCCAGCATTTT
D gene: TRBD2; J gene: TRBJ2-1; clone size: -; V gene: TRBV13; CDR3 protein: CASSSGLAGNNEQFF; CDR3 DNA: TGTGCCAGCAGCTCGGGACTAGCGGGAAACAATGAGCAGTTCTTC
D gene: -; J gene: TRBJ2-1; clone size: few; V gene: TRBV19; CDR3 protein: CASSIWRRVANEQFF; CDR3 DNA: TGTGCCAGTAGTATTTGGCGGCGGGTGGCCAATGAGCAGTTCTTC
D gene: -; J gene: TRBJ1-2; clone size: -; V gene: TRBV7-6; CDR3 protein: CASSPGNLNYGYTF; CDR3 DNA: TGTGCCAGCAGCCCGGGAAACCTTAACTATGGCTACACCTTC
D gene: -; J gene: TRBJ2-1; clone size: few; V gene: TRBV7-2; CDR3 protein: CASSLVGTGSNEQFF; CDR3 DNA: TGTGCCAGCAGCTTAGTCGGGACTGGCTCTAATGAGCAGTTCTTC
D gene: -; J gene: TRBJ2-3; clone size: -; V gene: TRBV27; CDR3 protein: CASSLAGPDTQYF; CDR3 DNA: TGTGCCAGCAGTTTGGCAGGGCCAGATACGCAGTATTTT
D gene: -; J gene: TRBJ2-1; clone size: -; V gene: TRBV6-5; CDR3 protein: CASTPLHGEGQFF; CDR3 DNA: TGTGCCAGCACACCTCTTCACGGAGAGGGGCAGTTCTTC
D gene: TRBD1; J gene: TRBJ1-4; clone size: -; V gene: TRBV15; CDR3 protein: CATSREPGQGDEKLFF; CDR3 DNA: TGTGCCACCAGCAGAGAGCCGGGACAGGGCGACGAAAAACTGTTTTTT
D gene: TRBD2; J gene: TRBJ2-4; clone size: few; V gene: TRBV2; CDR3 protein: CASSGRVLAGEVIQYF; CDR3 DNA: TGTGCCAGCAGTGGGCGCGTCCTAGCGGGAGAGGTCATTCAGTACTTC